These 7 T cell receptor beta chains were all obtained from the same sample, sequenced in a study of T cell repertoires in cytomegalovirus infection. No antigen has been assigned to these receptors. TCRdb called the reads again in MiXCR, with one record for every CDR3 protein. The data contain under 130,000 distinct CDR3 sequences, under 45% of them seen just once; the ten biggest clones take up about 74%. Specimen: CD8+ T cells from cultured PBMCs, collected from culture after CMV antigen stimulation. The receptors shown here come from a human donor in good health (CMV status not recorded). Some clones in this sample may be carry-over from other donors' samples.

On this clonotype itself: The junction departs from the called germline gene at one end, perhaps through a read error. The chain carries TRBV7-2 and TRBJ2-1, with TRBD1 matching over 7 bases. Germline assignment: CDR1 SGHTA and CDR2 FQGNSA. The CDR3 runs 14 residues. The CDR3 protein is CPSSFTGDYNEQFF. The CDR3 bases are TGTCCCAGCAGCTTTACAGGGGATTACAATGAGCAGTTCTTC. Full variable domain (rest looked up from reference TRBV7-2 and TRBJ2-1): GAGVSQSPSNKVTEKGKDVELRCDPISGHTALYWYRQSLGQGLEFLIYFQGNSAPDKSGLPSDRFSAERTGGSVSTLTIQRTQQEDSAVYLCPSSFTGDYNEQFFGPGTRLTVL.

By sample fraction, this clonotype is medium-sized (0.01 to 0.1%). The genes are TRBV4-1 and TRBJ2-7, with TRBD1 matching 7 bases. CDR1 is MGHRA and CDR2 is YSYEKL in the germline V gene. With 0 bases clipped from V and 2 bases from J, the junction kept 4 bases outside the gene matches. CDR3 length: 15 amino acids. The CDR3 coding sequence is TGCGCCAGCAGCCAAGAGAAGACAGGGCCCTACGAGCAGTACTTC. Encoded protein: CASSQEKTGPYEQYF.

There are many counts of this clonotype. The J gene is TRBJ1-5, the V gene TRBV7-8; D is uncertain. CDR3 size: 13 residues. Germline V gene data show CDR1 as SGHVS and CDR2 as FQNEAQ. V lost 4 bases to trimming and J lost 3 bases, with 7 bases between them. In DNA, the CDR3 is TGTGCCAGCAGCTGGGATCACAATCAGCCCCAGCATTTT. It specifies CASSWDHNQPQHF.

This chain connects TRBV27 to TRBJ2-2; 11 bases are a match to TRBD1. Germline values: CDR1 MNHEY, CDR2 SMNVEV (reference sequence). The junction had 9 bases not matched to a gene; V was cut back by 0 bases and J by 6 bases. CDR3 length: 18 amino acids. Here the CDR3 reads CASSLSGDRGAWAGELFF. The CDR3 nucleotides are TGTGCCAGCAGTTTATCGGGGGACAGGGGGGCTTGGGCCGGGGAGCTGTTTTTT.

This clonotype was counted once. The chain employs TRBV6-5 and TRBJ2-5; the D call may be TRBD1 or TRBD2 (6 bases each). The CDR3 sequence is 13 residues long. Deletions cut 0 bases from V and 5 bases from J, with 7 bases between. Germline CDR1 is MNHEY and CDR2 is SVGAGI. CDR3 region: CASSYSGGETQYF. In DNA form, the CDR3 reads TGTGCCAGCAGTTACTCGGGGGGCGAGACCCAGTACTTC.

There are many counts of this clonotype. The chain links TRBV7-6 to TRBJ1-1; D gene uncertain. The CDR3 is made up of 15 amino acids. Trimming left V 0 bases short and J 5 bases short, with 13 bases between. Germline assignment: CDR1 SGHVS and CDR2 FNYEAQ. The CDR3 DNA follows: TGTGCCAGCAGCTTAGCCCCTGAGGGCGGGACTGAAGCTTTCTTT. Protein sequence: CASSLAPEGGTEAFF.

The chain couples TRBV7-6 to TRBJ2-3, with 11 bases aligning to TRBD2. This CDR3 region has 14 residues. The ends lost 3 bases at V and 5 bases at J; junction bases unmatched: 1. Germline lookup yields CDR1 SGHVS and CDR2 FNYEAQ. DNA for the CDR3: TGTGCCAGCAGCTTTAGCGGGGGGGGAGATACGCAGTATTTT. Translated, it gives CASSFSGGGDTQYF.